This TCR beta chain was sequenced during a study of shared clonotypes between healthy human individuals. Assay used: immunoSEQ multiplex PCR; TCRdb lists only in-frame clones, some missing. The data show millions of clones, with approximately 92% seen just once and more than 0.12% held by the top ten. Trimming shortened V by 5 bases and J by 2 bases, and 13 bases separated the two germline ends. Germline assignment: CDR1 SGHNT and CDR2 YENEEA. The CDR3 is made up of 15 amino acids. This TCR came from a man aged 18 to 29 in good health. What was sequenced was naive CD4+ T cells sorted from blood. Subset given: CD45RA+ positively selected. The gene calls are TRBV11-3 and TRBJ2-1; possibly TRBD2 for D (5 bases). The CDR3 nucleotides are TGTGCCAGCAGCATCAATCCCGGGGCCTACAATGAGCAGTTCTTC. The encoded protein is CASSINPGAYNEQFF.